The 11 T cell receptor beta chains given below trace back to one sample, sequenced in a study of PD-L1 blockade in urothelial cancer (dated by TCRdb to the late 2010s). Library preparation used the immunoSEQ multiplex PCR assay. In TCRdb, the immuneACCESS table is reduced to in-frame sequences with V and J assigned. These tables do not hold every clone; where another copy was compared, an unresolved V gene accounts for under half, and the others remain unexplained. A total of about 81,000 clones appear in this sample, 85% to 95% of them only once. The biggest ten clones account for approximately 9% of the sample. The sample here was PBMCs, taken around atezolizumab (anti-PD-L1) treatment. The receptors come from a man between 60 and 70 years old with urothelial cancer.

The J gene is TRBJ1-4, the V gene TRBV5-1, with unresolved D. The CDR3 runs to 15 residues. Deletions cut 0 bases from V and 5 bases from J, with 11 bases between. Germline loops: CDR1 SGHRS, CDR2 YFSETQ. The CDR3 is CASSLGEKENEKLFF. As DNA, the CDR3 is TGCGCCAGCAGCTTGGGTGAGAAAGAAAATGAAAAACTGTTTTTT.

This rearrangement joins TRBV7-2 to TRBJ2-5, with 8 bases identical to TRBD2. Trimming cost V 7 bases and J 4 bases; bases outside gene matches: 8. The CDR3 contains 14 residues. Germline-derived CDR1 and CDR2 are SGHTA and FQGNSA. For the CDR3, the DNA is TGTGCCAGCACAATCGGGGGGGCCGGAGAGACCCAGTACTTC. Its protein product is CASTIGGAGETQYF.

This clone was counted only a few times. The DNA of the CDR3 is TGTGCCAGCAGTGATGAAACAGGGGGAAAAGCTTTCTTT. This codes for CASSDETGGKAFF. This rearrangement joins TRBV2 to TRBJ1-1; 8 nucleotides line up with TRBD1. Germline assignment: CDR1 SNHLY and CDR2 FYNNEI. This CDR3 is 13 amino acids long. V shed 3 bases and J 9 bases; nucleotides not matched to a gene: 6.

The chain uses TRBV9 and TRBJ2-4; 7 bases are shared with TRBD1. The trim removed 7 bases at V and 0 bases at J, leaving 16 bases unmatched. This CDR3 spans 18 amino acids. Germline assignment: CDR1 SGDLS and CDR2 YYNGEE. The DNA for the CDR3 is TGTGCCAGCCCTGAGACAGGGCTAGGCAGGTTAGCCAAAAACATTCAGTACTTC. Translation: CASPETGLGRLAKNIQYF.

The chain uses TRBV4-1 and TRBJ2-5; 11 nucleotides match TRBD2. V shed 2 bases and J 4 bases; nucleotides not matched to a gene: 0. This CDR3 region has 14 residues. Germline assignment: CDR1 MGHRA and CDR2 YSYEKL. CDR3 DNA sequence: TGCGCCAGCAGCCAACTAGCGGGAGGAGAGACCCAGTACTTC. This sequence encodes CASSQLAGGETQYF.

DNA of the CDR3: TGTGCCAGTACGGACACGGGGGATGGCAATCAGCCCCAGCATTTT. This sequence encodes CASTDTGDGNQPQHF. The rearrangement links TRBV19 to TRBJ1-5, with D tentatively TRBD1 (5 bases). V lost 7 bases and J 2 bases, leaving 15 bases between the germline ends. Germline CDR1 reads LNHDA; CDR2 reads SQIVND (reference sequence). The CDR3 spans 15 residues.

This rearrangement joins TRBV7-3 to TRBJ1-2; D might be TRBD1 (6 bases). CDR3 size: 15 residues. CDR1 is SGHTA and CDR2 is FQGTGA in the germline V gene. Trimming removed 0 bases from V and 4 bases from J, with 12 bases in between. The CDR3 region is CASSLTPGGSYGYTF. CDR3 DNA sequence: TGTGCCAGCAGCTTAACGCCGGGGGGCTCCTATGGCTACACCTTC.

The V call is TRBV7-2, the J call TRBJ2-5, with a weak D call TRBD2 (5 bases). Germline V CDR1 and CDR2: SGHTA, FQGNSA. The CDR3 covers 14 residues. V was pared by 3 bases and J by 5 bases, with 13 bases between. CDR3 protein: CASSFILASETQYF. CDR3 sequence (DNA): TGTGCCAGCAGCTTTATCCTAGCCTCCGAGACCCAGTACTTC.

V and J are TRBV7-2 and TRBJ2-2, with D unclear. Germline-derived CDR1 and CDR2 are SGHTA and FQGNSA. The V gene lost 6 bases and the J gene lost 2 bases, with 10 bases spanning the gap. The CDR3 has 14 residues. For the CDR3, the DNA is TGTGCCAGCAGAATATCACAAAACACCGGGGAGCTGTTTTTT. The encoded protein is CASRISQNTGELFF.

The genes are TRBV28 and TRBJ2-3; 12 bases line up with TRBD2. V was clipped by 6 bases and J by 10 bases; unmatched bases: 11. The germline V gene encodes CDR1 MDHEN and CDR2 SYDVKM. The CDR3 loop spans 15 amino acids. CDR3 protein: CASRQPGTSGLAQYF. Written as DNA, the CDR3 is TGTGCCAGCAGACAACCTGGGACTAGCGGGCTTGCGCAGTATTTT.

The chain joins TRBV5-1 to TRBJ2-2; TRBD1 aligns across 9 bases. The germline gives CDR1 SGHRS, CDR2 YFSETQ. Trimming removed 4 bases from V and 0 bases from J; junction bases left unmatched: 4. This CDR3 contains 16 residues. This CDR3 is CASSPGQGSNTGELFF. The DNA of the CDR3 is TGCGCCAGCAGCCCGGGACAGGGATCGAACACCGGGGAGCTGTTTTTT. The full variable domain, rest sourced from reference TRBV5-1 and TRBJ2-2, is KAGVTQTPRYLIKTRGQQVTLSCSPISGHRSVSWYQQTPGQGLQFLFEYFSETQRNKGNFPGRFSGRQFSNSRSEMNVSTLELGDSALYLCASSPGQGSNTGELFFGEGSRLTVL.